A few counts support the clone carrying this T cell receptor beta chain. What it binds is unknown. These data belong to a study of human T cells and chemical hapten exposure. Time point here: pre-sensitization, week 0. The treatment: therapeutic diphenylcyclopropenone sensitization with weekly scalp DPC. Original processing notes: Counts of TCRs in each sample centred on a median of 95,638 and extended from around 25,000 to 690,000. One entry per CDR3 protein, called by TCRdb with MiXCR from the RACE reads. These V and J calls originate from TCRdb's pipeline instead of the authors' own analysis. The sample shows around 350,000 distinct CDR3 sequences, about 5% of them seen only once. Study-level findings and limits: Correlating positively with patch test score were the PT1 expanded TCR counts.

J lost 6 bases, V lost 7 bases, and 8 bases had no gene match. This CDR3 region has 14 residues. Per the germline V gene, CDR1 is MNHNY and CDR2 is SVGAGI (reference sequence). The receptor comes from a woman between 18 and 29 years old with alopecia areata. Some clones in this sample may be carry-over from other donors' samples. The source was whole blood, collected in connection with sensitization to the hapten diphenylcyclopropenone (DPC). The rearrangement joins TRBV6-6 to TRBJ1-1; TRBD1 agrees at 10 bases. CDR3 protein: CASIFLGQGSEAFF. CDR3 bases: TGTGCCAGCATCTTTTTGGGACAGGGGTCTGAAGCTTTCTTT.